This TCR beta chain stems from a study of T cells in Graves' hyperthyroidism and ophthalmopathy. RNA transcripts yielded amplified TCR beta CDR3 regions. The HTBI primer set served for first-round RT-PCR of the TCR CDR3. In TCRdb, the multiplex PCR reads were re-called with MiXCR into one record per CDR3 protein. Among hundreds of thousands of distinct CDR3 sequences listed, 15% to 20% were seen once. On this clonotype itself: No antigen is known for it.

Study-wide results and limits: Stable hyperthyroidism was separated from ophthalmopathy by a model based on 13 V-J features.

The origin of this receptor is a woman aged 18 to 35 with Graves' hyperthyroidism. The specimen was blood.

The CDR3 bases are TGTGCCAGCAGCTCTACCGGGACTAGCGGGCCTTCCTACGAGCAGTACTTC. The encoded protein is CASSSTGTSGPSYEQYF. This chain connects TRBV5-8 to TRBJ2-7, with 12 bases lining up with TRBD2. The V and J ends lost 3 bases and 1 base, in that order; junction bases with no gene match: 8. Germline assignment: CDR1 SGHTS and CDR2 YDEGEE. CDR3 size: 17 residues.